These 27 T cell receptor beta chains were sequenced from one sample in a study of T cell repertoires in cytomegalovirus infection. Antigen specificity for these receptors is unknown. TCRdb processed the reads anew with MiXCR; each CDR3 protein has one entry. The sample lists around 430,000 distinct CDR3 sequences, 40% to 50% occurring once. The material sequenced was cultured PBMCs, taken from culture after CMV antigen stimulation. These receptors were taken from a human donor in good health (CMV status not recorded). Some clones in this sample may be carry-over from other donors' samples.

In the case of this clonotype: Possible read error: a much larger clone is one base away. The genes are TRBV7-2 and TRBJ2-7, with D possibly being TRBD1 (5 bases). V gave up 4 bases and J gave up 3 bases, with 10 bases separating them. The CDR3 sequence is 13 residues long. CDR1 is SGHTA and CDR2 is FQGNSA in the germline V gene. The chain's CDR3 is CASSSRQSYEQYF. The CDR3 DNA follows: TGTGCCAGCAGCTCCCGACAGAGCTACGAGCAGTACTTC.

The chain combines TRBV5-4 with TRBJ2-5, with D tentatively TRBD1 (6 bases). The germline CDR1 and CDR2 sequences are SGHNT and YYREEE (reference sequence). The V gene lost 1 base and the J gene lost 3 bases, with 16 bases spanning the gap. This CDR3 has 16 residues. This CDR3 reads CASSLKIGTSKETQYF. CDR3 sequence (DNA): TGTGCCAGCAGCTTGAAGATTGGGACATCCAAAGAGACCCAGTACTTC.

This clonotype was observed many times. The chain links TRBV7-2 to TRBJ2-1; no clear D gene. The CDR3 length is 15 residues. V lost 1 base and J lost 0, with 7 bases in between. The germline gives CDR1 SGHTA, CDR2 FQGNSA. The CDR3 region is CASSLGTSSYNEQFF. Written as DNA, the CDR3 is TGTGCCAGCAGCTTAGGCACGAGCTCCTACAATGAGCAGTTCTTC.

The V and J genes are TRBV12-3 or TRBV12-4 and TRBJ1-2; D unclear. The CDR3 extends over 13 amino acids. Trimming took 6 bases from V and 5 from J, leaving 13 bases between them. The CDR3 DNA is TGTGCCAGCAGCCCCACCGACGGATATGGCTACACCTTC. Translated: CASSPTDGYGYTF.

This clonotype was detected a few times. The genes are TRBV6-1 and TRBJ2-5; tentative D call: TRBD1 (6 bases). V lost 5 bases and J 1 base, leaving 14 bases between the germline ends. The CDR3 spans 15 residues. From germline, CDR1 is MNHNS and CDR2 SASEGT. The CDR3 region is CASSTRGVIQETQYF. CDR3 sequence (DNA): TGTGCCAGCAGTACCAGGGGTGTCATCCAAGAGACCCAGTACTTC.

This clonotype was counted a few times. The chain has TRBV7-8 and TRBJ1-1; D unresolved. Trimming took off 5 bases at V and 12 bases at J, with 19 bases between the two ends. CDR1 and CDR2 from the germline V gene are SGHVS and FQNEAQ. CDR3 size: 13 residues. This CDR3 is CASSPGPNKASFF. Written as DNA, the CDR3 is TGTGCCAGCAGCCCCGGACCAAATAAAGCTTCTTTCTTT.

This clonotype has only a few counts. The chain joins TRBV6-2 or TRBV6-3 to TRBJ2-1; D gene unclear. Germline CDR1 MNHEY, CDR2 SVGEGT. CDR3 length: 13 amino acids. V was cut by 0 bases and J by 6 bases, with 6 bases left in between. The CDR3 protein is CASSYSWGNEQFF. The CDR3 DNA reads as TGTGCCAGCAGTTACTCCTGGGGCAATGAGCAGTTCTTC.

The V gene is TRBV5-4, the J gene TRBJ2-3, with 8 bases that match TRBD1. The CDR3 runs 13 residues. V lost 1 base, J lost 11 bases, and 6 bases stayed unmatched. Looked up from germline, CDR1 is SGHNT and CDR2 is YYREEE (reference sequence). The CDR3 DNA is TGTGCCAGCAGCTTGTCACAGGGGGAAGTGCAGTATTTT. It yields the protein CASSLSQGEVQYF. Drawing the rest from reference TRBV5-4 and TRBJ2-3, the complete variable domain is ETGVTQSPTHLIKTRGQQVTLRCSSQSGHNTVSWYQQALGQGPQFIFQYYREEENGRGNFPPRFSGLQFPNYSSELNVNALELDDSALYLCASSLSQGEVQYFGPGTRLTVL.

The chain joins TRBV12-3 or TRBV12-4 to TRBJ2-3, with TRBD2 identical over 11 bases. The CDR3 runs 20 residues. Unmatched junction bases numbered 16, after V lost 5 bases and J lost 0 bases. CDR3 in DNA: TGTGCCAGCAGTCCTTCTCCGGGGCTAGCGGGAGGAGGGAGCACAGATACGCAGTATTTT. Protein sequence: CASSPSPGLAGGGSTDTQYF.

The chain has TRBV10-3 and TRBJ2-3; no reliable D call. CDR1 is ENHRY, CDR2 SYGVKD, per germline. The V gene lost 4 bases and the J gene lost 4 bases, with 12 bases spanning the gap. The CDR3 runs 14 residues. CDR3 in amino acids: CAISGLRRADTQYF. The CDR3 DNA reads TGTGCCATCAGTGGACTCCGCCGGGCAGATACGCAGTATTTT.

The chain joins TRBV7-6 to TRBJ1-1; D may be TRBD1 (6 bases). Trimming took off 5 bases at V and 11 bases at J, with 15 bases between the two ends. The germline CDR1 and CDR2 sequences are SGHVS and FNYEAQ. This CDR3 is built from 12 residues. Here the CDR3 DNA reads TGTGCCAGCAGCCCCTACAGGGAGCGGGCTTTCTTT. This translates into CASSPYRERAFF.

The chain carries TRBV4-2 and TRBJ1-2; unclear D gene. The CDR3 loop spans 17 amino acids. Trimming took off 5 bases at V and 2 bases at J, with 21 bases between the two ends. The germline V gene encodes CDR1 LGHNA and CDR2 YNFKEQ. This chain's CDR3 is CASSFSRRSHANYGYTF. The CDR3 DNA sequence: TGTGCCAGCAGCTTCTCCCGACGCTCCCATGCCAACTATGGCTACACCTTC.

This clonotype showed up just a few times. The gene calls are TRBV7-6 and TRBJ2-5; D call uncertain. The germline V and J ends were trimmed by 5 bases and 4 bases, with 11 bases remaining between them. Germline CDR1 is SGHVS and CDR2 is FNYEAQ. This CDR3 contains 13 residues. This chain's CDR3 is CASSPRYLETQYF. The CDR3 region has the DNA TGTGCCAGCAGCCCCCGGTACCTAGAGACCCAGTACTTC.

This clonotype appeared many times. The rearrangement links TRBV7-2 to TRBJ2-3; D might be TRBD2 (6 bases). Germline V gene sequence: CDR1 SGHTA, CDR2 FQGNSA. The germline V and J ends were trimmed by 4 bases and 0 bases, with 11 bases remaining between them. The CDR3 has 15 amino acids. The CDR3 nucleotides read TGTGCCAGCAGCTCAGGCGGGGCGAGCACAGATACGCAGTATTTT. It translates to CASSSGGASTDTQYF. The full variable domain, in which reference TRBV7-2 and TRBJ2-3 provide the parts outside the CDR3, is GAGVSQSPSNKVTEKGKDVELRCDPISGHTALYWYRQSLGQGLEFLIYFQGNSAPDKSGLPSDRFSAERTGGSVSTLTIQRTQQEDSAVYLCASSSGGASTDTQYFGPGTRLTVL.

The chain joins TRBV19 to TRBJ2-2; 8 bases map to TRBD2. Germline trimming cut 10 bases from V and 1 base from J; bases unmatched to any gene: 8. This CDR3 spans 15 amino acids. Germline V lookup: CDR1 LNHDA, CDR2 SQIVND (reference sequence). The CDR3 DNA is TGTGCCACCACAAAGCGGGAGTGGAACACCGGGGAGCTGTTTTTT. Translating gives CATTKREWNTGELFF.

The gene calls are TRBV7-2 and TRBJ2-5; 7 positions agree with TRBD1. V lost 5 bases to trimming and J lost 3 bases; unmatched junction nucleotides: 9. The CDR3 runs to 15 residues. CDR1 SGHTA and CDR2 FQGNSA come from the germline V gene. Here the CDR3 reads CASSPDRVWEETQYF. As DNA, the CDR3 is TGTGCCAGCAGCCCTGACAGGGTATGGGAAGAGACCCAGTACTTC.

The V call is TRBV19, the J call TRBJ1-1; D is undetermined. This CDR3 region has 12 residues. The V end lost 10 bases, the J end lost 4 bases, and 13 bases lay between the germline ends. CDR1 and CDR2 (germline): LNHDA, SQIVND (reference sequence). Here the CDR3 DNA reads TGTGCCACGACGGACGGCTTCACTGAAGCTTTCTTT. It yields the protein CATTDGFTEAFF.

The chain couples TRBV20-1 to TRBJ1-5, with no clear D. Trimming removed 1 base from V and 2 bases from J, with 12 bases in between. From germline, CDR1 is DFQATT and CDR2 SNEGSKA (reference sequence). The CDR3 runs to 15 residues. The CDR3 bases are TGCAGTGCTAGAGTCCCAGGTCTTCGCAATCAGCCCCAGCATTTT. Its protein is CSARVPGLRNQPQHF.

The J gene is TRBJ2-1, the V gene TRBV7-6; tentatively, D is TRBD2 (6 bases). Germline CDR1 is SGHVS and CDR2 is FNYEAQ. V was shortened by 1 base and J by 2 bases, with 6 bases between the two germline ends. The CDR3 covers 14 residues. CDR3 coding DNA: TGTGCCAGCAGCTTAGTAGCGGCCTACAATGAGCAGTTCTTC. Translating it yields CASSLVAAYNEQFF. Supplemented by reference TRBV7-6 and TRBJ2-1, the full variable domain reads GAGVSQSPRYKVTKRGQDVALRCDPISGHVSLYWYRQALGQGPEFLTYFNYEAQQDKSGLPNDRFSAERPEGSISTLTIQRTEQRDSAMYRCASSLVAAYNEQFFGPGTRLTVL.

This sequence joins TRBV7-9 and TRBJ1-2, with D uncertain. Germline V lookup: CDR1 SEHNR, CDR2 FQNEAQ (reference sequence). The CDR3 extends over 15 amino acids. Trimming removed 5 bases at V and 3 bases at J, with 16 bases between. DNA for the CDR3: TGTGCCAGCAGCCACCACCCTGACCCCTACTATGGCTACACCTTC. Translated, it gives CASSHHPDPYYGYTF.

This clonotype was counted a few times. The chain is built from TRBV11-2 and TRBJ1-2, with D possibly TRBD1 on 5 matching bases. The germline V gene encodes CDR1 SGHAT and CDR2 FQNNGV. Trimming took off 1 base at V and 7 bases at J, with 10 bases between the two ends. The CDR3 has 13 amino acids. The CDR3 region has the DNA TGTGCCAGCAGCTTAGCTTGGGGGGTTGGCTACACCTTC. The encoded protein is CASSLAWGVGYTF.

The J gene is TRBJ2-3, the V gene TRBV12-3 or TRBV12-4; no reliable D call. CDR3 length: 11 residues. Trimming left V 4 bases short and J 8 bases short, with 7 bases between. CDR3 in amino acids: CASSSAVTQYF. CDR3 bases: TGTGCCAGCAGTTCCGCCGTTACGCAGTATTTT.

The chain uses TRBV6-1 and TRBJ2-5; either TRBD1 or TRBD2 may fit D (5 bases each). CDR1 is MNHNS and CDR2 is SASEGT in the germline V gene. The V end lost 5 bases, the J end lost 5 bases, and 15 bases lay between the germline ends. The CDR3 is made up of 14 amino acids. The DNA of the CDR3 is TGTGCCAGCAGTCGAGGGGTGGAAGGGGAGACCCAGTACTTC. Translating it yields CASSRGVEGETQYF.

This chain links TRBV7-2 with TRBJ2-1; 10 positions agree with TRBD2. V trimming: 4 bases; J trimming: 3 bases; junction bases outside the gene matches: 3. The CDR3 is 15 residues long. Per the germline V gene, CDR1 is SGHTA and CDR2 is FQGNSA. This chain's CDR3 is CASSWTSGDYNEQFF. DNA for the CDR3: TGTGCCAGCAGCTGGACTAGCGGTGACTACAATGAGCAGTTCTTC.

This chain connects TRBV7-2 to TRBJ2-7; D may be TRBD2 (6 bases). Germline-derived CDR1 and CDR2 are SGHTA and FQGNSA. The CDR3 extends over 15 amino acids. Deletions cut 1 base from V and 0 bases from J, with 10 bases between. CDR3 amino acids: CASSLVAASSYEQYF. The CDR3 nucleotides read TGTGCCAGCAGCTTAGTAGCGGCAAGCTCCTACGAGCAGTACTTC.

The chain is built from TRBV4-1 and TRBJ2-1; 10 bases match TRBD2. This CDR3 is built from 18 residues. V lost 4 bases, J lost 9 bases, and 18 bases stayed unmatched. Looked up from germline, CDR1 is MGHRA and CDR2 is YSYEKL. The DNA for the CDR3 is TGCGCCAGCAGCCGAAGAGTTCCCCGGGCTAGCGGGAGCGGTGAGCAGTTCTTC. Its translation: CASSRRVPRASGSGEQFF.

The J gene is TRBJ2-1, the V gene TRBV12-3 or TRBV12-4; 7 bases fit TRBD2. The CDR3 length is 13 residues. Trimming at V came to 7 bases and at J to 4 bases, leaving 4 bases not matched to a gene. Here the CDR3 reads CASTNGGYNEQFF. The CDR3 DNA reads TGTGCCAGCACCAACGGGGGGTACAATGAGCAGTTCTTC.